One sample yielded the 19 T cell receptor beta chains listed below, sequenced in a study of CD8 T cells in ankylosing spondylitis. MiXCR, run by TCRdb on the 5' RACE reads, gives a single entry per CDR3 protein. In the table there are over 700,000 distinct CDR3 sequences, 15% to 20% of which are singletons. Their recognized antigens are unknown. Study-level points and caveats: A TCR beta motif of about eight highly homologous variants appeared characteristic of ankylosing spondylitis blood.

Sequencing input: blood, either unsorted or a sorted T cell fraction (not recorded which). These receptors originate from a male donor with ankylosing spondylitis.

This clonotype was seen only a few times. The genes are TRBV7-8 and TRBJ2-1; D tentatively fits TRBD1 or TRBD2 (5 bases each). V was cut by 1 base and J by 9 bases, with 10 bases left in between. This CDR3 spans 13 amino acids. Germline V lookup: CDR1 SGHVS, CDR2 FQNEAQ. The CDR3 is CASSLGRGVEQFF. The CDR3 coding sequence is TGTGCCAGCAGCTTAGGGCGAGGGGTTGAGCAGTTCTTC.

As DNA, the CDR3 is TGTGCCAGCAGTGAGCCAGGAGTGGAGATGAACACTGAAGCTTTCTTT. Translation gives CASSEPGVEMNTEAFF. V and J are TRBV2 and TRBJ1-1; D not certain. From germline, CDR1 is SNHLY and CDR2 FYNNEI. The CDR3 runs 16 residues. V shed 3 bases and J shed 0 bases, with 14 bases lying between them.

This clonotype was picked up many times. The chain carries TRBV5-1 and TRBJ2-3; 9 bases align to TRBD2. This CDR3 has 17 amino acids. CDR1 and CDR2 from the germline V gene are SGHRS and YFSETQ. V dropped 0 bases and J dropped 1; count of bases not matched to a gene: 6. This CDR3 reads CASSLGLAGLGTDTQYF. The CDR3 DNA reads TGCGCCAGCAGCTTGGGTCTAGCGGGGCTCGGCACAGATACGCAGTATTTT.

This clonotype was seen more than once but under ten times. This chain uses TRBV15 with TRBJ2-3; D perhaps matches TRBD2 (5 bases). The germline CDR1 and CDR2 sequences are LNHNV and YYDKDF (reference sequence). The V gene lost 0 bases and the J gene lost 11 bases, with 21 bases spanning the gap. This CDR3 is 16 amino acids long. CDR3 protein: CATSRDLTDYTEMQYF. CDR3 DNA: TGTGCCACCAGCAGAGATCTCACCGACTACACAGAGATGCAGTATTTT.

The chain links TRBV28 to TRBJ2-7; 10 bases are a match to TRBD1. This CDR3 is built from 15 residues. V lost 2 bases and J lost 4; bases outside the gene matches: 5. The germline gives CDR1 MDHEN, CDR2 SYDVKM. CDR3 residues: CASSLPPDRGYEQYF. CDR3 nucleotide sequence: TGTGCCAGCAGTTTACCTCCGGACAGGGGGTACGAGCAGTACTTC.

The rearrangement links TRBV20-1 to TRBJ2-3; D remains unclear. Germline CDR1 reads DFQATT; CDR2 reads SNEGSKA (reference sequence). This CDR3 has 14 residues. Deletions cut 0 bases from V and 2 bases from J, with 9 bases between. The CDR3 sequence is CSARDLEYTDTQYF. CDR3 in DNA: TGCAGTGCTAGAGATTTAGAGTACACAGATACGCAGTATTTT.

This clonotype was seen ten or more times. This chain links TRBV4-2 with TRBJ1-1; 7 positions match TRBD1. Germline loops: CDR1 LGHNA, CDR2 YNFKEQ. This CDR3 has 15 amino acids. V lost 5 bases and J lost 0; bases outside the gene matches: 6. The CDR3 bases are TGTGCCAGCAGCTACCCCGGGACAGTGAACACTGAAGCTTTCTTT. It is translated as CASSYPGTVNTEAFF.

This clonotype turned up a few times. CDR3 bases: TGTGCCAGCAGCCACCTCGGGGAGGGGAAGGACTATGGCTACACCTTC. It is translated as CASSHLGEGKDYGYTF. The chain recombines TRBV16 with TRBJ1-2; possible D gene TRBD1, 5 bases. The germline V gene encodes CDR1 KGHSY and CDR2 FQNENV. This CDR3 spans 16 amino acids. Trimming pared 3 bases from V and 3 bases from J, leaving 17 bases between.

This clonotype was counted between two and nine times. V usage is TRBV7-9 and J usage is TRBJ1-2; the D is unclear. The V end was cut by 4 bases, the J end by 1 base, with 10 bases between. The CDR3 contains 14 residues. Looked up from germline, CDR1 is SEHNR and CDR2 is FQNEAQ (reference sequence). The DNA of the CDR3 is TGTGCCAGCAGCTACACGGACGGTAACTATGGCTACACCTTC. Translated: CASSYTDGNYGYTF.

The chain joins TRBV4-1 to TRBJ1-2; D is undetermined. Germline CDR1 and CDR2: MGHRA and YSYEKL. V shed 0 bases and J shed 0 bases, with 11 bases lying between them. This CDR3 has 16 residues. This CDR3 reads CASSQERGFSNYGYTF. CDR3 DNA: TGCGCCAGCAGCCAAGAACGGGGTTTCTCTAACTATGGCTACACCTTC.

The V and J genes are TRBV12-3 or TRBV12-4 and TRBJ1-1; D uncertain. V was cut by 5 bases and J by 3 bases, with 16 bases left in between. The CDR3 length is 15 residues. This CDR3 is CASSQGRAKDTEAFF. CDR3 coding DNA: TGTGCCAGCAGTCAAGGACGGGCGAAAGACACTGAAGCTTTCTTT.

The CDR3 sequence: CASSLSMGPRDSPLHF. Written as DNA, the CDR3 is TGTGCCAGCAGCCTCTCTATGGGACCGAGGGATTCACCCCTCCACTTT. V and J are TRBV13 and TRBJ1-6; tentatively, D is TRBD1 (5 bases). Trimming pared 5 bases from V and 8 bases from J, leaving 19 bases between. This CDR3 has 16 amino acids. Germline V gene sequence: CDR1 PRHDT, CDR2 FYEKMQ (reference sequence).

This clonotype was counted between two and nine times. The chain couples TRBV4-3 to TRBJ2-3; either TRBD1 or TRBD2 may fit D (5 bases each). This CDR3 has 17 residues. The germline CDR1 and CDR2 sequences are LGHNA and YSLEER. V was cut by 3 bases and J by 4 bases, with 20 bases left in between. The CDR3 DNA reads as TGCGCCAGCAGCCATGACAAGGTGCCTGGGACCTCAGATACGCAGTATTTT. Translated: CASSHDKVPGTSDTQYF.

The V and J genes are TRBV7-3 and TRBJ1-5; possible D gene TRBD1, 5 bases. The germline CDR1 and CDR2 sequences are SGHTA and FQGTGA. The CDR3 has 17 residues. Trimming shortened V by 4 bases and J by 2 bases, and 18 bases separated the two germline ends. The CDR3 loop reads CASSYPLGARGNQPQHF. The CDR3 DNA sequence: TGTGCCAGCAGCTACCCATTAGGGGCTAGGGGCAATCAGCCCCAGCATTTT.

This clonotype was observed a few times. V is TRBV12-3 or TRBV12-4 and J is TRBJ2-7, with TRBD1 identical over 11 bases. This CDR3 is 14 amino acids long. Trimming at V came to 4 bases and at J to 4 bases, leaving 3 bases not matched to a gene. CDR3: CASSWTGGVYEQYF. CDR3 coding DNA: TGTGCCAGCAGTTGGACAGGGGGCGTTTACGAGCAGTACTTC.

V usage is TRBV5-1 and J usage is TRBJ2-5; the D is unclear. V was trimmed by 0 bases and J by 2 bases, leaving 8 bases between them. Germline CDR1 reads SGHRS; CDR2 reads YFSETQ. The CDR3 loop spans 14 amino acids. CDR3 loop: CASSLDPRQETQYF. CDR3 sequence (DNA): TGCGCCAGCAGCTTGGACCCCAGACAAGAGACCCAGTACTTC.

This clonotype was seen at least ten times. V and J are TRBV10-3 and TRBJ2-7, with D uncertain. This CDR3 region has 13 residues. Trimming left V 3 bases short and J 3 bases short, with 9 bases between. The germline gives CDR1 ENHRY, CDR2 SYGVKD. In nucleotides, the CDR3 is TGTGCCATCAGTGATGAGTGGAGCTACGAGCAGTACTTC. It codes for CAISDEWSYEQYF.

V and J are TRBV7-9 and TRBJ1-1; D remains ambiguous. Germline V gene lookup returns CDR1 SEHNR and CDR2 FQNEAQ (reference sequence). This CDR3 is 17 amino acids long. V was shortened by 6 bases and J by 1 base, with 21 bases between the two germline ends. CDR3 sequence reads: CASRPPGGEDGNTEAFF. In DNA form, the CDR3 reads TGTGCCAGCAGACCACCCGGCGGGGAGGATGGGAACACTGAAGCTTTCTTT.

This clonotype has more than one count but fewer than ten. The rearrangement joins TRBV27 to TRBJ2-2, with 8 bases aligning to TRBD2. The CDR3 has 15 amino acids. Germline lookup yields CDR1 MNHEY and CDR2 SMNVEV (reference sequence). After removal of 5 bases from V and 3 bases from J, the junction contained 5 bases not matched to a gene. The CDR3 here is CASSASGQYTGELFF. The DNA of the CDR3 is TGTGCCAGCAGTGCTAGCGGGCAATACACCGGGGAGCTGTTTTTT.